The 3 T cell receptor beta chains listed next were all sequenced from one sample in a study of early T cells in non-severe SARS-CoV-2 infection. A single record per CDR3 protein comes from TCRdb applying MiXCR to the 5' RACE reads. The sample lists 50,000 to 80,000 distinct CDR3 sequences, over 4.5% occurring once. Sequenced sample: whole blood. The receptors shown here come from an adult who was a healthcare worker with PCR-confirmed SARS-CoV-2 infection or an uninfected control (not recorded which).

This clonotype was observed at least ten times. This sequence joins TRBV7-6 and TRBJ2-7; TRBD1 might be the D (5 bases). Germline V gene lookup returns CDR1 SGHVS and CDR2 FNYEAQ. CDR3 length: 15 residues. The V end was cut by 1 base, the J end by 2 bases, with 12 bases between. The DNA of the CDR3 is TGTGCCAGCAGCTTAGGGCAGGGTTCTACCTACGAGCAGTACTTC. This sequence encodes CASSLGQGSTYEQYF.

This clonotype came up many times. This sequence joins TRBV4-2 and TRBJ2-1; TRBD2 matches 9 bases. This CDR3 comprises 16 residues. CDR1 is LGHNA and CDR2 is YNFKEQ in the germline V gene. The junction had 8 bases not matched to a gene; V was cut back by 1 base and J by 7 bases. CDR3 sequence reads: CASSQVRLAGTNEQFF. In DNA form, the CDR3 reads TGTGCCAGCAGCCAAGTCAGGCTAGCGGGGACTAATGAGCAGTTCTTC.

This clonotype came up many times. The rearrangement uses TRBV11-2 and TRBJ1-6; possible D gene TRBD1, 5 bases. The germline gives CDR1 SGHAT, CDR2 FQNNGV. V was cut by 5 bases and J by 6 bases, with 11 bases left in between. This CDR3 region has 14 residues. The CDR3 DNA reads TGTGCCAGCAGCAGAGACAGTTTTAATTCACCCCTCCACTTT. This sequence encodes CASSRDSFNSPLHF.